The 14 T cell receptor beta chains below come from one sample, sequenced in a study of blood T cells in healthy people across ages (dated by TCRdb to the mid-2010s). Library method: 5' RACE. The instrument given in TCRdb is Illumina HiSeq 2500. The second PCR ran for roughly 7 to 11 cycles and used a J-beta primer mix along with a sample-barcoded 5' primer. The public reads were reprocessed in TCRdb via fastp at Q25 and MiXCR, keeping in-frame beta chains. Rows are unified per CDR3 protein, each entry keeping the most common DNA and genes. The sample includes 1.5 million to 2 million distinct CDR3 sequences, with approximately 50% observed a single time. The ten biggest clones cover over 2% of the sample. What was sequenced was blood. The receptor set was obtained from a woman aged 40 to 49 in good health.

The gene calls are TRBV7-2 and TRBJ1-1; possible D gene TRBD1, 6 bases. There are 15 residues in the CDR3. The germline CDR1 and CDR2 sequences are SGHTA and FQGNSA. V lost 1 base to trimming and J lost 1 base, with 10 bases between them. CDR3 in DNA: TGTGCCAGCAGCTTAGATGCAGGGGCGAACACTGAAGCTTTCTTT. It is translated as CASSLDAGANTEAFF.

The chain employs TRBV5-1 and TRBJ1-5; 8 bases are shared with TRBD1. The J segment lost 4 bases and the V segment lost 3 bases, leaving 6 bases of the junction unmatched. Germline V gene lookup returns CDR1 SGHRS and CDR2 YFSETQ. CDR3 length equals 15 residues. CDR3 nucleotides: TGCGCCAGCAGCTCTGGGACAGGTCAAAATCAGCCCCAGCATTTT. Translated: CASSSGTGQNQPQHF.

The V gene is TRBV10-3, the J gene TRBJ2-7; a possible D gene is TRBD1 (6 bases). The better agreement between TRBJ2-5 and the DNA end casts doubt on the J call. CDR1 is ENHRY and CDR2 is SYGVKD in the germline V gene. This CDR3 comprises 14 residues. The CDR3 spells CAISLAQGGETQYF. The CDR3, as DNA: TGTGCCATCTCTTTGGCACAGGGTGGGGAGACCCAGTACTTC.

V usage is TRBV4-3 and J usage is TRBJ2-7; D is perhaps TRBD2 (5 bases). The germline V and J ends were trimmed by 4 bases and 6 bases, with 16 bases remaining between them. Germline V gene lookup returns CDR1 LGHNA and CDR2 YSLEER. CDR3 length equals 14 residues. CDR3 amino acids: CASSPRWELGEQYF. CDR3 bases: TGCGCCAGCAGCCCGAGGTGGGAGTTGGGCGAGCAGTACTTC.

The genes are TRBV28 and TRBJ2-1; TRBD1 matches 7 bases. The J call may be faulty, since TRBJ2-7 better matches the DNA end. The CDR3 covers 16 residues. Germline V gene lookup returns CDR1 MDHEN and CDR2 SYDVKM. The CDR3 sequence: CASSEPTGVGYNEQYF. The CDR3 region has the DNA TGTGCCAGCAGCGAGCCTACAGGGGTGGGCTACAATGAGCAGTACTTC.

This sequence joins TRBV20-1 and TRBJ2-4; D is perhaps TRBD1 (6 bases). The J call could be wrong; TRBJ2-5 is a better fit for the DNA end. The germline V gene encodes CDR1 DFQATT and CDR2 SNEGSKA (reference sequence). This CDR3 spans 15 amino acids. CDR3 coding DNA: TGCAGTGCTAGACTTAGGCCCCAGGGGTCGGAGACCCAGTACTTC. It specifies CSARLRPQGSETQYF.

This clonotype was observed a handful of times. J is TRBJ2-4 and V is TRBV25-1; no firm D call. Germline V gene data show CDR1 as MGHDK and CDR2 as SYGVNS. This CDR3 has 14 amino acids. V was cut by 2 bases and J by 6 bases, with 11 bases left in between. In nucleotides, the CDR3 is TGTGCCAGCAGTGAACGAGCATCCTCAAACATTCAGTACTTC. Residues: CASSERASSNIQYF.

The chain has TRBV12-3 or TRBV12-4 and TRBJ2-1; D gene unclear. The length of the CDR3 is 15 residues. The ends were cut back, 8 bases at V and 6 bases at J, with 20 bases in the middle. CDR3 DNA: TGTGCCAGCGGCTTCCACTGGGCTCCTCGCAATGAGCAGTTCTTC. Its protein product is CASGFHWAPRNEQFF.

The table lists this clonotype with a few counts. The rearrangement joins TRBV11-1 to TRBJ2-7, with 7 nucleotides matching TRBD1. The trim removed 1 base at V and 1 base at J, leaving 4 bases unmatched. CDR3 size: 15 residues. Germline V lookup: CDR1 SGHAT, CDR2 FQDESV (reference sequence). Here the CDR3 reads CASSLGGDRSYEQYF. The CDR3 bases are TGTGCCAGCAGCTTAGGAGGGGACAGATCCTACGAGCAGTACTTC.

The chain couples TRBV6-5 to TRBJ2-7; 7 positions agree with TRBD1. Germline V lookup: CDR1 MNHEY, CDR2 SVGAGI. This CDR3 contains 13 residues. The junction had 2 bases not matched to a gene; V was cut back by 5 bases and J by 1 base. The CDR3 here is CASSDRESYEQYF. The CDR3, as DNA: TGTGCCAGCAGTGACAGGGAATCCTACGAGCAGTACTTC.

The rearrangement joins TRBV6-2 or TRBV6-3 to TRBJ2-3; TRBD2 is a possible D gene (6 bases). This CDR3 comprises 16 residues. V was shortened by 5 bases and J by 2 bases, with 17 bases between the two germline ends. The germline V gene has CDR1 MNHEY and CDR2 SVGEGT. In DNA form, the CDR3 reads TGTGCCAGCAGTCGGGACTTCGGACCGCACACAGATACGCAGTATTTT. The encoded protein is CASSRDFGPHTDTQYF.

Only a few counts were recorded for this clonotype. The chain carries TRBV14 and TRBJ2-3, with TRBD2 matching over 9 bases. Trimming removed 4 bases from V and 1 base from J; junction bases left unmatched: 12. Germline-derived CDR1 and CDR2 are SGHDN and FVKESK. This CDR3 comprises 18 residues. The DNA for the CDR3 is TGTGCCAGCAGCCCTCCACGGGTAGCGGGGGTGGGCACAGATACGCAGTATTTT. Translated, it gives CASSPPRVAGVGTDTQYF. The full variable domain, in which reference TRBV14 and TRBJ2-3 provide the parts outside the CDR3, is EAGVTQFPSHSVIEKGQTVTLRCDPISGHDNLYWYRRVMGKEIKFLLHFVKESKQDESGMPNNRFLAERTGGTYSTLKVQPAELEDSGVYFCASSPPRVAGVGTDTQYFGPGTRLTVL.

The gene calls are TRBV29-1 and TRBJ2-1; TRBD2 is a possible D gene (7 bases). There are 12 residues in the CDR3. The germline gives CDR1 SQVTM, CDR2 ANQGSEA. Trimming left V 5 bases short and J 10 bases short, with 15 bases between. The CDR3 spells CSVIREGGEQFF. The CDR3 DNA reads TGCAGCGTTATTAGGGAGGGGGGCGAGCAGTTCTTC.

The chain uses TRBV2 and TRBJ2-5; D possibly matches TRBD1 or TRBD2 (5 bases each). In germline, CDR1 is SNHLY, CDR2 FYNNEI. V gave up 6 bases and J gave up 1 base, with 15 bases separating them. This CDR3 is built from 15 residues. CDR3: CASSPEGRSQETQYF. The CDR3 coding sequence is TGTGCCAGCAGCCCCGAGGGGCGGTCCCAAGAGACCCAGTACTTC.